A selection of T cell receptor beta chains follows, all from one sample in a study of T-cell reconstitution after alpha-beta-depleted transplantation in children. MiXCR, run by TCRdb on the PCR reads, gives a single entry per CDR3 protein. This table has a few hundred thousand distinct CDR3 sequences, around 15% appearing once. This sample comprised PBMCs, mostly from graft donor cells, obtained 360 days after TCRalphabeta/CD19-depleted stem cell transplant. All receptors come from a boy less than two years old who had a stem cell transplant for Wiskott-Aldrich syndrome, so the T cells may come from the graft donor. CDR3s include the opening cysteine and the closing phenylalanine or tryptophan. Each record gives: clone size, V gene, J gene, D gene, CDR3 protein, CDR3 DNA. D genes are given only for firm matches. Clone size is stated in some rows and not others, as once, few, many or a class when expanded.

clone_size: many
v_call: TRBV5-1
j_call: TRBJ2-2
d_call: TRBD2
cdr3_aa: CASRATSGRSGELFF
cdr3_nt: TGCGCCAGCAGAGCGACTAGCGGGAGGAGCGGGGAGCTGTTTTTT

clone_size: many
v_call: TRBV7-9
j_call: TRBJ2-5
d_call: -
cdr3_aa: CASSPQGLETQYF
cdr3_nt: TGTGCCAGCAGCCCACAGGGTTTGGAGACCCAGTACTTC

clone_size: -
v_call: TRBV11-2
j_call: TRBJ2-1
d_call: -
cdr3_aa: CASSLTLGSYNEQFF
cdr3_nt: TGTGCCAGCAGCCTTACCTTGGGCTCCTACAATGAGCAGTTCTTC

clone_size: few
v_call: TRBV2
j_call: TRBJ2-1
d_call: TRBD2
cdr3_aa: CAISTSSNNEQFF
cdr3_nt: TGTGCCATCTCGACTAGCTCTAACAATGAGCAGTTCTTC

clone_size: few
v_call: TRBV7-9
j_call: TRBJ2-2
d_call: TRBD2
cdr3_aa: CASSGGSKGGELFF
cdr3_nt: TGTGCCAGCAGTGGCGGGAGTAAGGGCGGGGAGCTGTTTTTT

clone_size: -
v_call: TRBV6-5
j_call: TRBJ1-1
d_call: TRBD1
cdr3_aa: CASSLPGQGTEAFF
cdr3_nt: TGTGCCAGCAGTCTACCGGGACAGGGCACTGAAGCTTTCTTT

clone_size: few
v_call: TRBV5-6
j_call: TRBJ2-4
d_call: -
cdr3_aa: CASSLRGSGNIQYF
cdr3_nt: TGTGCCAGCAGCTTGAGGGGTTCGGGGAACATTCAGTACTTC

clone_size: -
v_call: TRBV27
j_call: TRBJ2-2
d_call: -
cdr3_aa: CASSLWRENTGELFF
cdr3_nt: TGTGCCAGCAGTTTATGGCGGGAGAACACCGGGGAGCTGTTTTTT

clone_size: -
v_call: TRBV4-1
j_call: TRBJ2-1
d_call: TRBD2
cdr3_aa: CASSAASGRHNEQFF
cdr3_nt: TGCGCCAGCAGCGCTGCTAGCGGGAGACACAATGAGCAGTTCTTC

clone_size: -
v_call: TRBV20-1
j_call: TRBJ2-1
d_call: TRBD2
cdr3_aa: CSASATSFRNEQFF
cdr3_nt: TGCAGTGCTAGCGCGACTAGCTTTAGGAATGAGCAGTTCTTC

clone_size: -
v_call: TRBV5-1
j_call: TRBJ1-2
d_call: -
cdr3_aa: CASMKGSLPAGYTF
cdr3_nt: TGCGCCAGCATGAAGGGGAGCCTCCCTGCTGGCTACACCTTC

clone_size: few
v_call: TRBV20-1
j_call: TRBJ2-2
d_call: -
cdr3_aa: CSARTPGNTGELFF
cdr3_nt: TGCAGTGCACGGACACCCGGGAACACCGGGGAGCTGTTTTTT

clone_size: few
v_call: TRBV6-1
j_call: TRBJ1-2
d_call: -
cdr3_aa: CASRDPNRAHGYTF
cdr3_nt: TGTGCCAGCAGGGACCCGAACAGGGCGCATGGCTACACCTTC

clone_size: few
v_call: TRBV5-1
j_call: TRBJ2-3
d_call: -
cdr3_aa: CASSLTGVLTDTQYF
cdr3_nt: TGCGCCAGCAGCTTGACGGGGGTCCTCACAGATACGCAGTATTTT

clone_size: -
v_call: TRBV6-5
j_call: TRBJ1-2
d_call: TRBD1
cdr3_aa: CASRAGTVRGYTF
cdr3_nt: TGTGCCAGCAGAGCCGGGACAGTTAGGGGCTACACCTTC

clone_size: few
v_call: TRBV6-1
j_call: TRBJ2-1
d_call: TRBD2
cdr3_aa: CASSESGLAGVLYNEQFF
cdr3_nt: TGTGCCAGCAGTGAAAGTGGACTAGCGGGAGTGTTGTACAATGAGCAGTTCTTC

clone_size: few
v_call: TRBV6-2/TRBV6-3
j_call: TRBJ2-5
d_call: -
cdr3_aa: CASSWDGQETQYF
cdr3_nt: TGTGCCAGCAGTTGGGACGGCCAAGAGACCCAGTACTTC

clone_size: -
v_call: TRBV4-1
j_call: TRBJ2-7
d_call: -
cdr3_aa: CASSQDRGETSYEQYF
cdr3_nt: TGCGCCAGCAGCCAAGATCGTGGGGAGACCTCCTACGAGCAGTACTTC

clone_size: -
v_call: TRBV12-3/TRBV12-4
j_call: TRBJ2-1
d_call: -
cdr3_aa: CASSLVAVESSYNEQFF
cdr3_nt: TGTGCCAGCAGTTTGGTGGCGGTAGAGAGCTCCTACAATGAGCAGTTCTTC

clone_size: few
v_call: TRBV4-3
j_call: TRBJ2-3
d_call: TRBD1
cdr3_aa: CASSQEGRQGPQYF
cdr3_nt: TGCGCCAGCAGCCAAGAAGGGAGACAGGGCCCTCAGTATTTT

clone_size: few
v_call: TRBV11-2
j_call: TRBJ2-7
d_call: -
cdr3_aa: CASSLEVSRNPYEQYF
cdr3_nt: TGTGCCAGCAGCTTAGAGGTGTCTAGGAACCCCTACGAGCAGTACTTC

clone_size: -
v_call: TRBV12-3/TRBV12-4
j_call: TRBJ2-7
d_call: TRBD2
cdr3_aa: CASTLGGAGGWSYEQYF
cdr3_nt: TGTGCCAGCACACTGGGTGGAGCGGGAGGGTGGTCCTACGAGCAGTACTTC

clone_size: many
v_call: TRBV2
j_call: TRBJ2-1
d_call: -
cdr3_aa: CASSELGGYNEQFF
cdr3_nt: TGTGCCAGCAGTGAACTGGGGGGTTACAATGAGCAGTTCTTC

clone_size: few
v_call: TRBV7-8
j_call: TRBJ2-7
d_call: -
cdr3_aa: CASSREIYEQYF
cdr3_nt: TGTGCCAGCAGCCGGGAAATCTACGAGCAGTACTTC

clone_size: -
v_call: TRBV7-2
j_call: TRBJ1-4
d_call: -
cdr3_aa: CASRQRGGPNGKLFF
cdr3_nt: TGTGCCAGCAGACAAAGGGGGGGGCCGAATGGAAAACTGTTTTTT

clone_size: -
v_call: TRBV5-1
j_call: TRBJ1-1
d_call: -
cdr3_aa: CASSWGTRWTEAFF
cdr3_nt: TGCGCCAGCAGCTGGGGAACGAGGTGGACTGAAGCTTTCTTT

clone_size: few
v_call: TRBV11-3
j_call: TRBJ1-4
d_call: -
cdr3_aa: CASSPWYGATNEKLFF
cdr3_nt: TGTGCCAGCAGCCCATGGTACGGCGCAACTAATGAAAAACTGTTTTTT

clone_size: -
v_call: TRBV2
j_call: TRBJ2-6
d_call: -
cdr3_aa: CASTGLAGANVLTF
cdr3_nt: TGTGCCAGCACAGGGTTGGCTGGGGCCAACGTCCTGACTTTC

clone_size: -
v_call: TRBV20-1
j_call: TRBJ2-6
d_call: -
cdr3_aa: CSARTPGANVLTF
cdr3_nt: TGCAGTGCTAGAACCCCCGGGGCCAACGTCCTGACTTTC

clone_size: few
v_call: TRBV5-1
j_call: TRBJ1-4
d_call: -
cdr3_aa: CASSLGRLDEKLFF
cdr3_nt: TGCGCCAGCAGCTTGGGACGGCTCGATGAAAAACTGTTTTTT

clone_size: few
v_call: TRBV12-3/TRBV12-4
j_call: TRBJ2-1
d_call: TRBD2
cdr3_aa: CASSLGPGLAGDEQFF
cdr3_nt: TGTGCCAGCAGTTTAGGCCCGGGACTAGCGGGAGATGAGCAGTTCTTC

clone_size: -
v_call: TRBV29-1
j_call: TRBJ2-5
d_call: -
cdr3_aa: CSVGMTVEETQYF
cdr3_nt: TGCAGCGTTGGGATGACAGTCGAAGAGACCCAGTACTTC

clone_size: -
v_call: TRBV11-2
j_call: TRBJ2-7
d_call: TRBD2
cdr3_aa: CASSSLAGGGGEQYF
cdr3_nt: TGTGCCAGCAGCTCCCTAGCGGGAGGTGGCGGCGAGCAGTACTTC

clone_size: few
v_call: TRBV5-1
j_call: TRBJ2-5
d_call: TRBD1
cdr3_aa: CASSLDAGQGETQYF
cdr3_nt: TGCGCCAGCAGCTTGGACGCAGGACAGGGGGAGACCCAGTACTTC

clone_size: -
v_call: TRBV7-8
j_call: TRBJ2-4
d_call: -
cdr3_aa: CASSLAPLPLSIQYF
cdr3_nt: TGTGCCAGCAGCTTAGCGCCCTTACCCTTAAGCATTCAGTACTTC

clone_size: few
v_call: TRBV5-1
j_call: TRBJ1-1
d_call: -
cdr3_aa: CASSLEASYRTTEAFF
cdr3_nt: TGCGCCAGCAGCTTGGAGGCCTCATATCGGACCACTGAAGCTTTCTTT

clone_size: -
v_call: TRBV6-1
j_call: TRBJ2-7
d_call: -
cdr3_aa: CASTTLSASTYEQYF
cdr3_nt: TGTGCCAGCACCACTCTCTCCGCTAGCACCTACGAGCAGTACTTC

clone_size: few
v_call: TRBV24-1
j_call: TRBJ2-7
d_call: TRBD1
cdr3_aa: CATSGSGTGNEQYF
cdr3_nt: TGTGCCACCAGTGGTTCGGGGACAGGGAACGAGCAGTACTTC

clone_size: few
v_call: TRBV12-3/TRBV12-4
j_call: TRBJ2-3
d_call: TRBD2
cdr3_aa: CASSFGLSTSGRGADTQYF
cdr3_nt: TGTGCCAGCAGTTTTGGTCTCTCGACTAGCGGGAGAGGCGCAGATACGCAGTATTTT

clone_size: few
v_call: TRBV20-1
j_call: TRBJ2-7
d_call: -
cdr3_aa: CSARGRPSYEQYF
cdr3_nt: TGCAGTGCTAGGGGCAGGCCCTCCTACGAGCAGTACTTC

clone_size: -
v_call: TRBV7-6
j_call: TRBJ2-3
d_call: TRBD2
cdr3_aa: CASSTLAGEVTDTQYF
cdr3_nt: TGTGCCAGCAGCACATTAGCGGGGGAGGTCACAGATACGCAGTATTTT

clone_size: once
v_call: TRBV7-9
j_call: TRBJ2-7
d_call: -
cdr3_aa: CASSPQFSYEQYF
cdr3_nt: TGTGCCAGCAGCCCACAGTTTTCTTACGAGCAGTACTTC

clone_size: -
v_call: TRBV25-1
j_call: TRBJ1-2
d_call: -
cdr3_aa: CASSLRGGNGYTF
cdr3_nt: TGTGCCAGCAGTCTACGGGGTGGGAATGGCTACACCTTC

clone_size: -
v_call: TRBV5-1
j_call: TRBJ2-7
d_call: -
cdr3_aa: CASSFDRPRYEQYF
cdr3_nt: TGCGCCAGCAGCTTCGACAGGCCCCGATACGAGCAGTACTTC

clone_size: -
v_call: TRBV29-1
j_call: TRBJ2-5
d_call: TRBD1
cdr3_aa: CSVGTGKETQYF
cdr3_nt: TGCAGCGTTGGGACAGGGAAAGAGACCCAGTACTTC

clone_size: few
v_call: TRBV6-5
j_call: TRBJ2-2
d_call: TRBD2
cdr3_aa: CASRSGGGRRTGELFF
cdr3_nt: TGTGCCAGCAGATCCGGCGGGGGGCGGAGGACCGGGGAGCTGTTTTTT

clone_size: -
v_call: TRBV7-6
j_call: TRBJ1-1
d_call: -
cdr3_aa: CASSPKQELTNTEAFF
cdr3_nt: TGTGCCAGCAGCCCTAAACAGGAACTAACGAACACTGAAGCTTTCTTT

clone_size: -
v_call: TRBV6-2/TRBV6-3
j_call: TRBJ2-7
d_call: TRBD2
cdr3_aa: CASSYSQAGVDYEQYF
cdr3_nt: TGTGCCAGCAGTTACTCGCAAGCGGGAGTCGACTACGAGCAGTACTTC

clone_size: few
v_call: TRBV6-5
j_call: TRBJ1-2
d_call: -
cdr3_aa: CASSYSTRSSSYTF
cdr3_nt: TGTGCCAGCAGTTACTCGACTAGGTCTTCGAGTTACACCTTC

clone_size: -
v_call: TRBV24-1
j_call: TRBJ2-2
d_call: -
cdr3_aa: CATMREPPGELFF
cdr3_nt: TGTGCCACCATGAGGGAGCCTCCCGGGGAGCTGTTTTTT

clone_size: -
v_call: TRBV6-1
j_call: TRBJ2-6
d_call: TRBD1
cdr3_aa: CASSLDRAGANVLTF
cdr3_nt: TGTGCCAGCAGTCTGGACAGGGCTGGGGCCAACGTCCTGACTTTC

clone_size: -
v_call: TRBV4-1
j_call: TRBJ2-3
d_call: -
cdr3_aa: CASSQDGGWGTDTQYF
cdr3_nt: TGCGCCAGCAGCCAAGATGGGGGCTGGGGCACAGATACGCAGTATTTT

clone_size: few
v_call: TRBV2
j_call: TRBJ1-1
d_call: -
cdr3_aa: CASRGRGAGNTEAFF
cdr3_nt: TGTGCCAGCAGGGGAAGGGGGGCTGGGAACACTGAAGCTTTCTTT

clone_size: few
v_call: TRBV15
j_call: TRBJ2-7
d_call: -
cdr3_aa: CATSRDEGWLRQYF
cdr3_nt: TGTGCCACCAGCAGAGATGAGGGATGGCTACGGCAGTACTTC

clone_size: -
v_call: TRBV6-5
j_call: TRBJ2-5
d_call: TRBD2
cdr3_aa: CASSYLERGGRETQYF
cdr3_nt: TGTGCCAGCAGTTACTTAGAGCGGGGGGGCCGGGAGACCCAGTACTTC

clone_size: -
v_call: TRBV4-1
j_call: TRBJ2-1
d_call: TRBD1
cdr3_aa: CASSAAGGFYNEQFF
cdr3_nt: TGCGCCAGCAGCGCCGCAGGGGGCTTCTACAATGAGCAGTTCTTC

clone_size: few
v_call: TRBV29-1
j_call: TRBJ2-1
d_call: TRBD2
cdr3_aa: CSVEDKRLRDYNNEQFF
cdr3_nt: TGCAGCGTTGAAGATAAGCGACTCCGGGACTATAACAATGAGCAGTTCTTC